These 25 T cell receptor beta chains originate from one sample sequenced in a study of cytomegalovirus exposure and HLA in healthy donors. Both 60 Vbeta primers and 13 Jbeta primers went into the PCR. Clones were read by immunoSEQ multiplex PCR, and TCRdb kept only the in-frame ones, dropping some. Of some 190,000 clones listed, around four fifths were seen once; the top ten hold over 1.5%. The sample was PBMCs. The receptors stem from a man aged 40-49 years in good health and CMV-seropositive.

The chain couples TRBV11-2 to TRBJ2-5; unclear D gene. The J call may be mistaken, given a closer DNA end match to TRBJ2-7. Germline CDR1 is SGHAT and CDR2 is FQNNGV. CDR3 length: 14 residues. The CDR3 protein is CASSSVTDSYEQYF. CDR3 in DNA: TGTGCCAGCAGCTCCGTGACGGACTCCTACGAGCAGTACTTC.

This clone came up a few times. The chain has TRBV30 and TRBJ1-1; 7 positions agree with TRBD1. This CDR3 spans 13 amino acids. Per the germline V gene, CDR1 is GTSNPN and CDR2 is SVGIG (reference sequence). With 3 bases clipped from V and 3 bases from J, the junction kept 4 bases outside the gene matches. The CDR3: CAWSRDRDTEAFF. The CDR3 DNA reads as TGTGCCTGGAGCCGGGACAGAGACACTGAAGCTTTCTTT.

This clone occurred once. This chain connects TRBV6-1 to TRBJ2-2, with D perhaps TRBD2 (6 bases). The germline V gene has CDR1 MNHNS and CDR2 SASEGT. The CDR3 sequence is 15 residues long. V shed 6 bases and J shed 4 bases, with 15 bases lying between them. The CDR3 protein is CASSGMGGPTGELFF. The CDR3 DNA is TGTGCCAGCAGCGGAATGGGGGGACCCACCGGGGAGCTGTTTTTT.

This sequence joins TRBV5-4 and TRBJ2-7; 7 bases line up with TRBD1. CDR3 length: 15 residues. V lost 1 base, J lost 2 bases, and 6 bases stayed unmatched. Germline V gene data show CDR1 as SGHNT and CDR2 as YYREEE (reference sequence). DNA for the CDR3: TGTGCCAGCAGCTTGAGAAGCCAGGGGGCCTACGAGCAGTACTTC. This gives the protein CASSLRSQGAYEQYF.

The chain links TRBV6-1 to TRBJ2-2, with 10 positions matching TRBD2. The CDR3 has 15 residues. Per germline, CDR1 MNHNS and CDR2 SASEGT. The junction had 4 bases not matched to a gene; V was cut back by 6 bases and J by 3 bases. CDR3 in DNA: TGTGCCAGCAGAGTCGGGACTAGCGACACCGGGGAGCTGTTTTTT. It yields the protein CASRVGTSDTGELFF.

The J gene is TRBJ1-1, the V gene TRBV5-1; unclear D gene. V was cut by 3 bases and J by 5 bases, with 14 bases left in between. Germline CDR1 is SGHRS and CDR2 is YFSETQ. There are 14 residues in the CDR3. As DNA, the CDR3 is TGCGCCAGCAGCTCGACTGGAATCGGTACTGAAGCTTTCTTT. It translates to CASSSTGIGTEAFF.

V is TRBV6-1 and J is TRBJ1-5; D is perhaps TRBD1 (6 bases). Trimming shortened V by 4 bases and J by 4 bases, and 8 bases separated the two germline ends. This CDR3 is built from 13 residues. Germline V gives CDR1 MNHNS, CDR2 SASEGT. CDR3 sequence (DNA): TGTGCCAGCAGTGCGACAGGAAATCAGCCCCAGCATTTT. Amino acid sequence: CASSATGNQPQHF.

The chain employs TRBV7-2 and TRBJ1-3; a possible D gene is TRBD1 (6 bases). This CDR3 comprises 15 residues. V was pared by 6 bases and J by 2 bases, with 14 bases between. The germline V gene has CDR1 SGHTA and CDR2 FQGNSA. For the CDR3, the DNA is TGTGCCAGCAGTCGACAGGCAACCCCTGGAAACACCATATATTTT. Translating gives CASSRQATPGNTIYF.

J is TRBJ2-7 and V is TRBV7-8; 9 nucleotides agree with TRBD1. This CDR3 contains 15 residues. V trimming: 5 bases; J trimming: 5 bases; junction bases outside the gene matches: 10. Germline V gene data show CDR1 as SGHVS and CDR2 as FQNEAQ. The DNA for the CDR3 is TGTGCCAGCAGCATCCGGGACAGGGCGATCCACGAGCAGTACTTC. Translating it yields CASSIRDRAIHEQYF.

In regard to this clone: One junction end disagrees with the germline gene, perhaps due to a read error. The chain links TRBV7-7 to TRBJ2-3; 8 nucleotides agree with TRBD2. Germline V lookup: CDR1 SSHAT, CDR2 FNYEAQ (reference sequence). The CDR3 spans 17 residues. Written as DNA, the CDR3 is TGTGCTAGCAGTCCTGAGCGGGGGAGGGCCGTCGGAGATACGCAGTATTTT. Its translation: CASSPERGRAVGDTQYF.

The chain employs TRBV28 and TRBJ1-2, with TRBD1 as a possible D gene (6 bases). The V end was cut by 2 bases, the J end by 6 bases, with 10 bases between. CDR1 and CDR2 from the germline V gene are MDHEN and SYDVKM. The CDR3 runs 13 residues. The CDR3 here is CASSLTGSDGYTF. CDR3 coding DNA: TGTGCCAGCAGTTTAACAGGGTCGGATGGCTACACCTTC.

The chain recombines TRBV28 with TRBJ2-7; 9 bases match TRBD1. Germline CDR1 reads MDHEN; CDR2 reads SYDVKM. This CDR3 comprises 13 residues. V was pared by 3 bases and J by 7 bases, with 4 bases of the junction left unmatched. CDR3 residues: CASSFGQGQEQYF. The CDR3 DNA sequence: TGTGCCAGCAGTTTTGGACAGGGGCAAGAGCAGTACTTC. Complete variable domain (other parts from reference TRBV28 and TRBJ2-7): DVKVTQSSRYLVKRTGEKVFLECVQDMDHENMFWYRQDPGLGLRLIYFSYDVKMKEKGDIPEGYSVSREKKERFSLILESASTNQTSMYLCASSFGQGQEQYFGPGTRLTVT.

The gene calls are TRBV29-1 and TRBJ2-7; 12 bases align to TRBD2. The V and J ends lost 5 bases and 7 bases, in that order; junction bases with no gene match: 24. Germline-derived CDR1 and CDR2 are SQVTM and ANQGSEA. The CDR3 totals 19 residues. For the CDR3, the DNA is TGCAGCGTTCTCTCCCTTAGACAGGGTGGGAGACTAGCGGGAGATGAGCAGTACTTC. Its protein is CSVLSLRQGGRLAGDEQYF.

The chain has TRBV5-1 and TRBJ1-3; tentatively, D is TRBD1 (6 bases). V lost 4 bases and J lost 0, with 11 bases in between. Germline CDR1 reads SGHRS; CDR2 reads YFSETQ. This CDR3 spans 15 amino acids. The CDR3 reads CASSVQGYSGNTIYF. CDR3 nucleotides: TGCGCCAGCAGCGTACAGGGATACTCTGGAAACACCATATATTTT.

This clone was counted a single time. This rearrangement joins TRBV5-6 to TRBJ2-3; D gene ambiguous. The germline gives CDR1 SGHDT, CDR2 YYEEEE. Trimming removed 4 bases at V and 10 bases at J, with 16 bases between. The CDR3 totals 13 residues. The CDR3 DNA reads as TGTGCCAGCAGCCCCCCGGCTGGTCAGGCGCAGTATTTT. It translates to CASSPPAGQAQYF.

The chain carries TRBV29-1 and TRBJ2-7; TRBD2 is a possible D gene (5 bases). Germline-derived CDR1 and CDR2 are SQVTM and ANQGSEA. V shed 4 bases and J shed 1 base, with 5 bases lying between them. The CDR3 is 11 residues long. The CDR3: CSVGESYEQYF. The CDR3 DNA follows: TGCAGCGTTGGGGAGTCCTACGAGCAGTACTTC.

V usage is TRBV12-5 and J usage is TRBJ2-3; D may be TRBD2 (6 bases). Between the trimmed V and J ends, which lost 1 base and 2 bases, there was a span of 7 bases. The CDR3 totals 14 residues. Germline V gene sequence: CDR1 LGHNT, CDR2 FRNRAP. CDR3 amino acids: CASGLGLDTDTQYF. CDR3 DNA sequence: TGTGCTAGTGGTTTGGGACTAGACACAGATACGCAGTATTTT.

This rearrangement joins TRBV5-1 to TRBJ2-1; TRBD2 agrees at 10 bases. Germline CDR1 SGHRS, CDR2 YFSETQ. Trimming cost V 0 bases and J 10 bases; bases outside gene matches: 4. This CDR3 comprises 14 residues. The CDR3 here is CASSLDPSGSEQFF. The CDR3 DNA is TGCGCCAGCAGCTTGGATCCTAGCGGGAGCGAGCAGTTCTTC.

This clone was recorded once. The V gene is TRBV2, the J gene TRBJ1-5; 7 bases line up with TRBD1. Germline trimming cut 7 bases from V and 0 bases from J; bases unmatched to any gene: 3. Germline V gene lookup returns CDR1 SNHLY and CDR2 FYNNEI. CDR3 length: 14 residues. CDR3 DNA sequence: TGTGCCAGCACCTCAGGGGGTAGCAATCAGCCCCAGCATTTT. This sequence encodes CASTSGGSNQPQHF.

The chain joins TRBV6-1 to TRBJ1-2; D remains ambiguous. V lost 3 bases, J lost 7 bases, and 9 bases lay in between. The CDR3 covers 12 residues. Germline V gene data show CDR1 as MNHNS and CDR2 as SASEGT. In DNA, the CDR3 is TGTGCCAGCAGTGAGCTCTACGGTGGCTACACCTTC. It translates to CASSELYGGYTF.

This clone has just a few counts. The chain couples TRBV7-2 to TRBJ2-7; possibly TRBD2 for D (5 bases). V gave up 3 bases and J gave up 3 bases, with 15 bases separating them. This CDR3 spans 15 amino acids. Germline lookup yields CDR1 SGHTA and CDR2 FQGNSA. CDR3 bases: TGTGCCAGCAGCTTCGGAGCTAGCAGTTACTACGAGCAGTACTTC. It encodes CASSFGASSYYEQYF.

This clone was observed a single time. J is TRBJ2-6 and V is TRBV6-1, with D unresolved. The CDR3 extends over 14 amino acids. Deletions cut 4 bases from V and 0 bases from J, with 4 bases between. Germline V gene sequence: CDR1 MNHNS, CDR2 SASEGT. CDR3 in amino acids: CASSAVSGANVLTF. DNA of the CDR3: TGTGCCAGCAGTGCCGTCTCTGGGGCCAACGTCCTGACTTTC.

This clone has only a few counts. The chain joins TRBV6-1 to TRBJ2-1; 10 bases are a match to TRBD1. The junction had 6 bases not matched to a gene; V was cut back by 11 bases and J by 5 bases. Germline CDR1 reads MNHNS; CDR2 reads SASEGT. This CDR3 region has 13 residues. CDR3 sequence: CAGRGQGHNEQFF. DNA of the CDR3: TGTGCCGGCCGGGGACAGGGGCACAATGAGCAGTTCTTC.

The chain combines TRBV6-5 with TRBJ1-2, with D possibly matching TRBD1 (5 bases). The CDR3 length is 14 residues. With 0 bases removed from V and 2 bases from J, the gap between germline ends came to 7 bases. Per germline, CDR1 MNHEY and CDR2 SVGAGI. The CDR3 here is CASSYSEGNYGYTF. The CDR3, as DNA: TGTGCCAGCAGTTACTCGGAGGGGAACTATGGCTACACCTTC.

V and J are TRBV7-8 and TRBJ1-1, with 7 nucleotides matching TRBD1. The CDR3 has 18 amino acids. V was clipped by 1 base and J by 0 bases; unmatched bases: 11. Germline CDR1 SGHVS, CDR2 FQNEAQ. The CDR3 here is CASSLGAGGLTVNTEAFF. CDR3 bases: TGTGCCAGCAGCTTAGGGGCAGGGGGTCTGACGGTGAACACTGAAGCTTTCTTT.